Below, 4 T cell receptor beta chains from the same sample are listed, as sequenced in a study of T-cell reconstitution after alpha-beta-depleted transplantation in children. Unique molecular identifiers featured in how the TCRbeta library was prepared. TCRdb re-called the PCR reads with MiXCR, one entry per CDR3 protein. The sample carries 440,000 or so distinct CDR3 sequences, about 11% recorded once. Sequences were derived from PBMCs from the stem cell graft donor, sampled from the stem cell graft. Receptors were obtained from a human donor who donated a stem cell graft to a child with acute myeloid leukemia.

This clonotype was counted between two and nine times. J is TRBJ1-5 and V is TRBV19, with 8 bases matching TRBD1. Per germline, CDR1 LNHDA and CDR2 SQIVND (reference sequence). J was trimmed by 6 bases and V by 6 bases; bases with no gene match: 4. There are 13 residues in the CDR3. The CDR3 DNA reads TGTGCCAGTAGCTCCGACAGGGGTCAGCCCCAGCATTTT. This sequence encodes CASSSDRGQPQHF.

This clonotype was seen only a few times. The genes are TRBV5-1 and TRBJ2-1; 9 nucleotides agree with TRBD1. Germline-derived CDR1 and CDR2 are SGHRS and YFSETQ. The CDR3 is made up of 14 amino acids. V lost 4 bases and J lost 3; bases outside the gene matches: 2. CDR3 residues: CASSGQGRYNEQFF. In nucleotides, the CDR3 is TGCGCCAGCAGCGGACAGGGGCGCTACAATGAGCAGTTCTTC.

This clonotype has more than one count but fewer than ten. V usage is TRBV19 and J usage is TRBJ2-7, with 10 bases aligning to TRBD1. Germline CDR1 and CDR2: LNHDA and SQIVND (reference sequence). CDR3 size: 17 residues. Unmatched junction bases numbered 11, after V lost 3 bases and J lost 3 bases. As DNA, the CDR3 is TGTGCCAGTAGTATGGGGACAGGGGCACCTTCATTCTACGAGCAGTACGTC. It specifies CASSMGTGAPSFYEQYV.

The rearrangement uses TRBV9 and TRBJ1-1, with 8 bases lining up with TRBD1. With 8 bases clipped from V and 4 bases from J, the junction kept 10 bases outside the gene matches. Germline lookup yields CDR1 SGDLS and CDR2 YYNGEE. There are 14 residues in the CDR3. This CDR3 is CARNSGGAVTEAFF. The CDR3 nucleotides are TGTGCCAGAAACTCAGGGGGCGCGGTCACTGAAGCTTTCTTT.